This is a list of T cell receptor beta chains from one sample in a study of human T cells and chemical hapten exposure. TCRdb re-derived calls from the RACE reads in MiXCR, one entry per CDR3 protein. Found here are under 130,000 distinct CDR3 sequences, approximately 11% of them singletons; the top ten hold around 3.5%. The input for sequencing was whole blood, taken in connection with sensitization to the hapten diphenylcyclopropenone (DPC). These receptors all come from a woman aged 40 to 55 with alopecia areata. Some clones in this sample may be carry-over from other donors' samples. CDR3s include the opening cysteine and the closing phenylalanine or tryptophan. A D gene is named only where the DNA matches it firmly. Some rows have no size entry. The others give once, few or many, or a class for an expanded clone.

TGTGCCAGCAGCTTGTCCGGGACAGGGGATGAAAAACTGTCTTTT | CASSLSGTGDEKLSF | NA | TRBJ1-4 | TRBD1 | TRBV7-6
TGTGCCAGTAGTCCCCTTGGACGGAATAATTCACCCCTCCACTTT | CASSPLGRNNSPLHF | many | TRBJ1-6 | NA | TRBV19
TGTGCCAGCAGGGGATCTGGCTCCTATAATTCACCCCTCCACTTT | CASRGSGSYNSPLHF | many | TRBJ1-6 | NA | TRBV28
TGTGCCAGCAGCAAATCCGGGGCGACAGGGGGCAGAGAACTGTTTTTT | CASSKSGATGGRELFF | NA | TRBJ1-4 | TRBD1 | TRBV7-9
TGTGCCAGGAGCCCGGCCAGGGGGGCAGATACGCAGTATTTT | CARSPARGADTQYF | few | TRBJ2-3 | NA | TRBV6-6
TGTGCCAGCAGACAGGGATGGGATCAGCCCCAGCATTTT | CASRQGWDQPQHF | many | TRBJ1-5 | NA | TRBV2
TGTGCCAGCAGTTTGCGGCGGGGGGTAATAGATACGCAGTATTTT | CASSLRRGVIDTQYF | NA | TRBJ2-3 | TRBD2 | TRBV12-3/TRBV12-4
TGCGCCAGCAGCTTGGCGGCCCGCGGGGAGCTGTTTTTT | CASSLAARGELFF | few | TRBJ2-2 | NA | TRBV5-1
TGTGCCAGCACAGTGGCCGGGGAGCTGTTTTTT | CASTVAGELFF | many | TRBJ2-2 | NA | TRBV28
TGCGCCAGCAGCCAACCGGGACAACGGACCTACGAGCAGTACTTC | CASSQPGQRTYEQYF | many | TRBJ2-7 | NA | TRBV4-1
TGTGCCAGCACCCCCCAATATTGGACTGAAGCTTTCTTT | CASTPQYWTEAFF | NA | TRBJ1-1 | NA | TRBV12-3/TRBV12-4
TGTGCCAGCAGCGTGTATACCGGGGAGCTGTTTTTT | CASSVYTGELFF | few | TRBJ2-2 | NA | TRBV7-2
TGTGCCAGCAGCCACTGGCCGACAGGGGGCCAAGAGACCCAGTACTTC | CASSHWPTGGQETQYF | few | TRBJ2-5 | TRBD1 | TRBV7-2
TGTGCCAGCAGCCCTAATGGGTCAGGGATGAAGAACACTGAAGCTTTCTTT | CASSPNGSGMKNTEAFF | many | TRBJ1-1 | NA | TRBV7-3
TGTGCCAGCAAGACTAGCGGGGGGACTTACAATGAGCAGTTCTTC | CASKTSGGTYNEQFF | NA | TRBJ2-1 | TRBD2 | TRBV12-3/TRBV12-4
TGTGCCAGCATCTCCCAACCACTAGCGGGGGGGCCGAATGAGCAGTTCTTC | CASISQPLAGGPNEQFF | few | TRBJ2-1 | TRBD2 | TRBV7-2
TGTGCCAGCAGTGGAGGGGGCAGTCAAGAGACCCAGTACTTC | CASSGGGSQETQYF | many | TRBJ2-5 | TRBD1 | TRBV2
TGTGCCAGCAGCGTAGAGACCTCCTACGAGCAGTACTTC | CASSVETSYEQYF | NA | TRBJ2-7 | NA | TRBV9
TGTGCCAGCTGGGAGGGGGCCCCCGGGGAGCTGTTTTTT | CASWEGAPGELFF | NA | TRBJ2-2 | NA | TRBV6-6
TGTGCCAGCTTTCCGGGACTAGGGGGTAGCACAGATACGCAGTATTTT | CASFPGLGGSTDTQYF | NA | TRBJ2-3 | TRBD2 | TRBV2
TGTGCCAGCAGTGAAGGTTCCATGGACTATTCCTACGAGCAGTACTTC | CASSEGSMDYSYEQYF | NA | TRBJ2-7 | NA | TRBV6-1
TGCAGTGCTAGAAAGGGGCCCGGGATCGTAGATCAGCCCCAGCATTTT | CSARKGPGIVDQPQHF | many | TRBJ1-5 | NA | TRBV20-1
TGTGCCAGTTCACAGGGGGCGAACTACGAGCAGTACTTC | CASSQGANYEQYF | few | TRBJ2-7 | TRBD1 | TRBV6-5
TGCAGCGTTGACCTCGGGACAGGGGGCGGAAACACCATATATTTT | CSVDLGTGGGNTIYF | NA | TRBJ1-3 | TRBD1 | TRBV29-1
TGTGCCAGCAGTTTACACAGGGGGGGCTCCGCCTACGAGCAGTACTTC | CASSLHRGGSAYEQYF | few | TRBJ2-7 | NA | TRBV28
TGTGCCAGCAGCACTCTGTACCAAGAGACCCAGTACTTC | CASSTLYQETQYF | few | TRBJ2-5 | NA | TRBV7-9
TGTGCCAGCAGCTTAGAAGGAGGGAGGTCAGATACGCAGTATTTT | CASSLEGGRSDTQYF | NA | TRBJ2-3 | NA | TRBV7-2
TGCGCCAGCAGCCCTGCCGAATTAGTCGGTCAGCCCCAGCATTTT | CASSPAELVGQPQHF | few | TRBJ1-5 | NA | TRBV4-1
TGTGCCAGCAGCCGGACCGGGACGAGCTCCTACAATGAGCAGTTCTTC | CASSRTGTSSYNEQFF | NA | TRBJ2-1 | NA | TRBV9
TGTGCCAGCAGCTTACAGGGGAAGGGGAACACCGGGGAGCTGTTTTTT | CASSLQGKGNTGELFF | NA | TRBJ2-2 | NA | TRBV7-3
TGTGCCACAAGACAGGACAACACCGGGGAGCTGTTTTTT | CATRQDNTGELFF | NA | TRBJ2-2 | NA | TRBV24-1
TGTGCCAGCTCACCGGGACAGGGGCGGAACCTAGCTTTCTTT | CASSPGQGRNLAFF | NA | TRBJ1-1 | TRBD1 | TRBV18
TGTGCCAGCAGCCCCCCGCCGGCTAACACTGAAGCTTTCTTT | CASSPPPANTEAFF | NA | TRBJ1-1 | NA | TRBV13
TGTGCCAGCAGTTTCTTCACTAGCGGGGGGATCACAGATACGCAGTATTTT | CASSFFTSGGITDTQYF | many | TRBJ2-3 | TRBD2 | TRBV28
TGTGCCAGCAGTTACTCAGAAAGAGATACGCAGTATTTT | CASSYSERDTQYF | many | TRBJ2-3 | NA | TRBV6-5
TGTGCCAGCAGTTTAGGCCTAGCGGGAGTAAACGAGCAGTACTTC | CASSLGLAGVNEQYF | many | TRBJ2-7 | TRBD2 | TRBV27
TGTGCCAGCTCCCGGGACAGGGGGCCAAATCAGCCCCAGCATTTT | CASSRDRGPNQPQHF | NA | TRBJ1-5 | TRBD1 | TRBV18
TGCGCCAGCAGCTCGACAGGGCCGGGGAGAGCCAAAAACATTCAGTACTTC | CASSSTGPGRAKNIQYF | few | TRBJ2-4 | TRBD1 | TRBV5-1
TGCAGTGCTAGGGAGGGCCATCGAAGGAACACCGGGGAGCTGTTTTTT | CSAREGHRRNTGELFF | NA | TRBJ2-2 | NA | TRBV20-1
TGTGCCACCAGTGGGGCTTCTGGGTCGACAGGGGGCAGGTTGTATCAGCCCCAGCATTTT | CATSGASGSTGGRLYQPQHF | many | TRBJ1-5 | TRBD1 | TRBV15
TGTGCCATCAGCGGGGGGACAGGCCTCCAAGAGACCCAGTACTTC | CAISGGTGLQETQYF | NA | TRBJ2-5 | NA | TRBV10-3
TGCAGCGCCGACGGGACAGATAGCACAGATACGCAGTATTTT | CSADGTDSTDTQYF | NA | TRBJ2-3 | TRBD1 | TRBV29-1
TGTGCCAGCAGTGAAGGACAGGGGATTAATGAAAAACTGTTTTTT | CASSEGQGINEKLFF | many | TRBJ1-4 | TRBD1 | TRBV12-3/TRBV12-4
TGTGCCAGCAGTGAAGCCGGGACAGGAGCTCCCCTCCACTTT | CASSEAGTGAPLHF | many | TRBJ1-6 | TRBD1 | TRBV6-1
TGCAGTGCAAAGGAGGGCTTCTACACCTTC | CSAKEGFYTF | few | TRBJ1-2 | NA | TRBV20-1
TGTGCCAGCAGCTTCCAGATAAACACCGGGGAGCTGTTTTTT | CASSFQINTGELFF | few | TRBJ2-2 | NA | TRBV7-9
TGTGCCAGCAGCGTGGGACTACCGAGCACAGATACGCAGTATTTT | CASSVGLPSTDTQYF | NA | TRBJ2-3 | TRBD2 | TRBV9
TGCGCCAGCAGCTTGGATAGGACGGGGATGAACACTGAAGCTTTCTTT | CASSLDRTGMNTEAFF | NA | TRBJ1-1 | NA | TRBV5-1
TGCAGTGCTAGAGATGGGTCCCCCGACAGTCGAAATCAGCCCCAGCATTTT | CSARDGSPDSRNQPQHF | NA | TRBJ1-5 | NA | TRBV20-1
TGCGCCAGCAGCCAAGATAGTCCCGCTGGAAACACCATATATTTT | CASSQDSPAGNTIYF | many | TRBJ1-3 | NA | TRBV4-3
TGTGCCAGCAGCTTAGCGCAATTGCGGGGCGTGGGGTACAATGAGCAGTTCTTC | CASSLAQLRGVGYNEQFF | few | TRBJ2-1 | NA | TRBV7-6
TGCAGTGCTAGAGATGAGGGGCTGGAGACCCAGTACTTC | CSARDEGLETQYF | few | TRBJ2-5 | NA | TRBV20-1
TGTGCCAGCAGCCCACGGGGGGTTGCCTACGAGCAGTACTTC | CASSPRGVAYEQYF | few | TRBJ2-7 | TRBD2 | TRBV11-2